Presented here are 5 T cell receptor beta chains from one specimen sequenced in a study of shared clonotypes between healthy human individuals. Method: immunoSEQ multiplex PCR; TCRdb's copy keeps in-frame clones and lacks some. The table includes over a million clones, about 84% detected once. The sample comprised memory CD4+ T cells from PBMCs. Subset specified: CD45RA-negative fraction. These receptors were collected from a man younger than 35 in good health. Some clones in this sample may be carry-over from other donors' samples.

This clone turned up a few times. The CDR3 nucleotides read TGTGCCAGCGAGGAAAGCGGGAGCTCCTACGAGCAGTACTTC. Residues: CASEESGSSYEQYF. J is TRBJ2-7 and V is TRBV2; 8 nucleotides align to TRBD2. Germline CDR1 and CDR2: SNHLY and FYNNEI. The CDR3 spans 14 residues. V was pared by 8 bases and J by 0 bases, with 6 bases of the junction left unmatched. The complete variable domain, with remaining parts taken from reference TRBV2 and TRBJ2-7, reads EPEVTQTPSHQVTQMGQEVILRCVPISNHLYFYWYRQILGQKVEFLVSFYNNEISEKSEIFDDQFSVERPDGSNFTLKIRSTKLEDSAMYFCASEESGSSYEQYFGPGTRLTVT.

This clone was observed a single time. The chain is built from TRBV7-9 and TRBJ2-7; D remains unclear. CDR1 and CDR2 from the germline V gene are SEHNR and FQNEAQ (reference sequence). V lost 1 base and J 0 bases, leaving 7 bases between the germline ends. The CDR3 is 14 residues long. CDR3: CASSLGSRSYEQYF. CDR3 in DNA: TGTGCCAGCAGCTTAGGGAGTCGCTCCTACGAGCAGTACTTC.

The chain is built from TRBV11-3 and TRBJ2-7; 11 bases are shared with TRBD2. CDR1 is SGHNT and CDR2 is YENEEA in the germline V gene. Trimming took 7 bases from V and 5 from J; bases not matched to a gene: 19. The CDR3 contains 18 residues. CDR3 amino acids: CASTSMGTSGVQRDEQYF. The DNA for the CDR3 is TGTGCCAGCACCTCCATGGGGACTAGCGGTGTCCAGCGGGACGAGCAGTACTTC.

The CDR3 coding sequence is TGTGCCAGCAGTACCTTAACGGACAGGGATGGCGGCTACACCTTC. Translation: CASSTLTDRDGGYTF. The chain employs TRBV7-9 and TRBJ1-2; 8 nucleotides align to TRBD1. V lost 6 bases, J lost 8 bases, and 14 bases stayed unmatched. Germline-derived CDR1 and CDR2 are SEHNR and FQNEAQ (reference sequence). This CDR3 comprises 15 residues.

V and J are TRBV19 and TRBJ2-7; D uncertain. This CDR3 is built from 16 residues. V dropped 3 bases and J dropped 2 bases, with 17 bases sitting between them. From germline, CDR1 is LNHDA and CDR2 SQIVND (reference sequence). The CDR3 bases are TGTGCCAGTAGTATGAGTAAGGCTACACCTACCTACGAGCAGTACTTC. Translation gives CASSMSKATPTYEQYF.